This T cell receptor beta chain was sequenced for a study of PD-1 blockade in classical Hodgkin lymphoma. Described time point: cycle 4 day 1 (C4D1), after more than 5 weeks of nivolumab. With no exception, relapse followed autologous stem cell transplantation in all patients, and brentuximab vedotin exposure varied. Clones were sequenced by immunoSEQ multiplex PCR, and TCRdb holds only the in-frame ones, with some missing. Altogether more than 95,000 clones are present, 89% being singletons, with the ten largest covering 15% to 20%. Trimming took off 0 bases at V and 2 bases at J, with 11 bases between the two ends. CDR1 is SGHRS and CDR2 is YFSETQ in the germline V gene. CDR3 length equals 15 residues.

The receptor was derived from a human donor with classical Hodgkin lymphoma. The sample consisted of peripheral blood mononuclear cells (PBMCs), taken before the fourth cycle of nivolumab. The rearrangement uses TRBV5-1 and TRBJ1-2; D gene unclear. This CDR3 reads CASSLAASANYGYTF. The CDR3 DNA reads TGCGCCAGCAGCTTGGCCGCGTCCGCAAACTATGGCTACACCTTC. Variable domain in full (rest from reference TRBV5-1 and TRBJ1-2): KAGVTQTPRYLIKTRGQQVTLSCSPISGHRSVSWYQQTPGQGLQFLFEYFSETQRNKGNFPGRFSGRQFSNSRSEMNVSTLELGDSALYLCASSLAASANYGYTFGSGTRLTVV.